This T cell receptor beta chain was captured by sequencing in a study of shared T cell receptors in the human thymus. CDR3 length: 13 residues. The germline V gene encodes CDR1 SGHRS and CDR2 YFSETQ. The V and J ends lost 0 bases and 8 bases respectively, with 11 bases between them. Repertoires were generated with immunoSEQ multiplex PCR, while TCRdb's copy carries only in-frame clones and drops some. The sample lists over 450,000 clones, about 80% seen once, with about 0.013% in the top ten. These data also formed part of another study, on human thymus T cells. As that study records: It was from resections taken during corrective heart surgery that the thymus tissue came. Unrelated individuals were reported by related research to share highly overlapping thymic repertoires.

The chain couples TRBV5-1 to TRBJ1-2; a possible D gene is TRBD1 (6 bases). Specimen: thymocytes. This TCR came from a boy in the first two years of life with a congenital heart defect. CDR3 residues: CASSLAGAGGYTF. Here the CDR3 DNA reads TGCGCCAGCAGCTTGGCAGGGGCAGGAGGCTACACCTTC.